The 18 T cell receptor beta chains listed next were all sequenced from one sample in a study of blood T cell repertoires in COVID-19. TCRdb's copy holds only in-frame clones and misses some; the assay was immunoSEQ multiplex PCR. Here the sample spans 250,000 to 300,000 clones, 80% to 90% being singletons. Specimen: peripheral blood. All receptors come from a woman in her 70s with acute or convalescent COVID-19.

J is TRBJ1-1 and V is TRBV7-3; 8 nucleotides agree with TRBD1. This CDR3 has 14 amino acids. Germline V gene data show CDR1 as SGHTA and CDR2 as FQGTGA. The J segment lost 1 base and the V segment lost 5 bases, leaving 3 bases of the junction unmatched. CDR3 sequence (DNA): TGTGCCAGCAGCCTTCAGGGGGCGAACACTGAAGCTTTCTTT. Amino acids: CASSLQGANTEAFF.

V is TRBV4-1 and J is TRBJ1-1; D gene unclear. CDR3 length equals 14 residues. V shed 3 bases and J shed 6 bases, with 14 bases lying between them. The germline V gene has CDR1 MGHRA and CDR2 YSYEKL. The CDR3 sequence: CASSHPGGSSEAFF. CDR3 nucleotides: TGCGCCAGCAGCCACCCCGGTGGTTCCTCTGAAGCTTTCTTT.

This sequence joins TRBV28 and TRBJ1-1; D is undetermined. Trimming removed 7 bases from V and 4 bases from J, with 13 bases in between. Germline assignment: CDR1 MDHEN and CDR2 SYDVKM. CDR3 length equals 13 residues. The CDR3 coding sequence is TGTGCCAGCAATACGGAGCCGGGCACTGAAGCTTTCTTT. Its translation is CASNTEPGTEAFF.

This clone was seen only a few times. This chain links TRBV7-9 with TRBJ1-3; D unclear. V was pared by 5 bases and J by 4 bases, with 15 bases between. Germline-derived CDR1 and CDR2 are SEHNR and FQNEAQ (reference sequence). The CDR3 runs 15 residues. CDR3 coding DNA: TGTGCCAGCAGCCCTCAATTCGGGGTCGGAAACACCATATATTTT. Translation: CASSPQFGVGNTIYF.

The chain joins TRBV12-5 to TRBJ1-6; D gene uncertain. Germline CDR1 is LGHNT and CDR2 is FRNRAP. V lost 3 bases, J lost 10 bases, and 16 bases lay in between. The CDR3 sequence is 15 residues long. The CDR3 nucleotides are TGTGCTAGTGGTTTTTGGGTCAGCGGCTACTCACCCCTCCACTTT. Protein sequence: CASGFWVSGYSPLHF.

V usage is TRBV29-1 and J usage is TRBJ1-1; 11 nucleotides align to TRBD1. Trimming removed 2 bases from V and 6 bases from J; junction bases left unmatched: 14. Looked up from germline, CDR1 is SQVTM and CDR2 is ANQGSEA. This CDR3 contains 17 residues. The CDR3 sequence is CSVEQGQGVIRSAEAFF. DNA of the CDR3: TGCAGCGTTGAACAGGGACAGGGGGTTATCAGGAGCGCTGAAGCTTTCTTT.

This clone was detected only a few times. The chain's CDR3 is CAWGREYTEAFF. The CDR3 nucleotides are TGTGCCTGGGGCAGGGAATACACTGAAGCTTTCTTT. The chain carries TRBV30 and TRBJ1-1, with D perhaps TRBD1 (5 bases). The germline V gene has CDR1 GTSNPN and CDR2 SVGIG (reference sequence). The CDR3 runs 12 residues. The ends were cut back, 5 bases at V and 3 bases at J, with 10 bases in the middle.

The V gene is TRBV3-1 (or the pseudogene TRBV3-2), the J gene TRBJ1-2, with 7 bases that match TRBD1. V dropped 3 bases and J dropped 3; count of bases not matched to a gene: 7. The CDR3 has 15 residues. Germline CDR1 LGHDT, CDR2 YNNKEL (reference sequence). The CDR3 region is CASSHDRVKHYGYTF. The DNA for the CDR3 is TGTGCCAGCAGCCATGACAGGGTTAAGCACTATGGCTACACCTTC.

The rearrangement uses TRBV30 and TRBJ2-3, with D uncertain. Germline V gives CDR1 GTSNPN, CDR2 SVGIG (reference sequence). V dropped 0 bases and J dropped 5 bases, with 9 bases sitting between them. The CDR3 loop spans 13 amino acids. Here the CDR3 DNA reads TGTGCCTGGAGTGTAAATACGGGAGATACGCAGTATTTT. It yields the protein CAWSVNTGDTQYF.

The rearrangement uses TRBV2 and TRBJ1-1, with 7 bases matching TRBD1. The V segment lost 6 bases and the J segment 3 bases; nucleotides outside the gene matches: 4. The CDR3 extends over 13 amino acids. CDR1 is SNHLY, CDR2 FYNNEI, per germline. This CDR3 reads CASRGGTDTEAFF. The CDR3 DNA reads TGTGCCAGCAGAGGGGGGACAGACACTGAAGCTTTCTTT.

This sequence joins TRBV5-4 and TRBJ2-1; 14 bases fit TRBD2. In germline, CDR1 is SGHNT, CDR2 YYREEE (reference sequence). The V and J ends lost 4 bases and 0 bases, in that order; junction bases with no gene match: 0. The CDR3 spans 16 residues. The CDR3 region has the DNA TGTGCCAGCAGCGGGACTAGCGGGGGCTCCTACAATGAGCAGTTCTTC. Translated: CASSGTSGGSYNEQFF.

The V call is TRBV7-9, the J call TRBJ1-1, with 7 bases that match TRBD1. The CDR3 consists of 14 residues. J lost 5 bases, V lost 5 bases, and 8 bases had no gene match. Looked up from germline, CDR1 is SEHNR and CDR2 is FQNEAQ (reference sequence). The CDR3 nucleotides read TGTGCCAGCAGCCTTTCAGGGGGAGGAACTGAAGCTTTCTTT. Protein sequence: CASSLSGGGTEAFF.

The gene calls are TRBV11-2 and TRBJ1-1; weak D call: TRBD1 (5 bases). V gave up 5 bases and J gave up 8 bases, with 15 bases separating them. This CDR3 is 13 amino acids long. Germline V gene data show CDR1 as SGHAT and CDR2 as FQNNGV. CDR3 coding DNA: TGTGCCAGCAGCGCGTGGGCGGGGCAGGAAGCTTTCTTT. Protein product: CASSAWAGQEAFF.

The V call is TRBV5-1, the J call TRBJ2-7, with D tentatively TRBD2 (5 bases). The length of the CDR3 is 14 residues. Trimming took 3 bases from V and 3 from J, leaving 13 bases between them. CDR1 is SGHRS, CDR2 YFSETQ, per germline. CDR3 coding DNA: TGCGCCAGCAGCTACCGGGGTCGGGACTACGAGCAGTACTTC. It translates to CASSYRGRDYEQYF.

The chain recombines TRBV5-4 with TRBJ2-7; D possibly corresponds to TRBD1 (6 bases). Germline CDR1 is SGHNT and CDR2 is YYREEE (reference sequence). The length of the CDR3 is 15 residues. V lost 1 base, J lost 1 base, and 12 bases lay in between. CDR3 protein: CASSLMGHRSYEQYF. The CDR3 DNA reads TGTGCCAGCAGCTTGATGGGACACCGATCCTACGAGCAGTACTTC.

This clone was picked up one time. The chain has TRBV2 and TRBJ2-5; the D is unclear. In germline, CDR1 is SNHLY, CDR2 FYNNEI. This CDR3 spans 15 amino acids. Deletions cut 2 bases from V and 5 bases from J, with 15 bases between. The CDR3: CASSELSVAFETQYF. CDR3 bases: TGTGCCAGCAGTGAACTCTCGGTAGCCTTCGAGACCCAGTACTTC.

This clone occurred once. This chain connects TRBV10-3 to TRBJ2-2; 11 bases are shared with TRBD1. The V gene's germline CDR1 is ENHRY and CDR2 SYGVKD. This CDR3 is built from 14 residues. J gave up 9 bases and V 3 bases, and 3 bases lay outside the gene matches. The CDR3 DNA reads TGTGCCATCAGTGAAGGACAGGGGGCCCGGGAGCTGTTTTTT. It specifies CAISEGQGARELFF.

The chain employs TRBV7-8 and TRBJ2-1; the D gene is possibly TRBD1 (6 bases). This CDR3 comprises 18 residues. The V gene lost 3 bases and the J gene lost 2 bases, with 20 bases spanning the gap. Per germline, CDR1 SGHVS and CDR2 FQNEAQ. CDR3 in amino acids: CASSFGQISRWAYNEQFF. For the CDR3, the DNA is TGTGCCAGCAGCTTCGGACAGATTTCTCGCTGGGCCTACAATGAGCAGTTCTTC.